This T cell receptor (beta chain) came from a study of metastatic and nonmetastatic thyroid tumors. The overall study: The study looked at repertoires side by side in blood and in tumor or nodule tissue from malignant and benign thyroid patients.

This clone was seen a few times. Its antigen is undetermined. TCRdb reassembled clones from the PCR reads with MiXCR. Here the sample spans about 38,000 clones, 26% being singletons. Findings and caveats of the study: When malignant thyroid tumors were compared with benign nodules, TCR beta diversity was reportedly significantly higher in the malignant tumors. This held in both blood and tumor samples.

The entire patient cohort was treatment-naive prior to thyroid surgery. This CDR3 contains 14 residues. From germline, CDR1 is MDHEN and CDR2 SYDVKM. Trimming took 7 bases from V and 6 from J; bases not matched to a gene: 11. The chain couples TRBV28 to TRBJ2-7, with 8 bases that match TRBD2. Sequenced: blood. This TCR was recovered from a female donor with papillary thyroid cancer or a benign thyroid nodule (not recorded which). Some clones in this sample may be carry-over from other donors' samples. CDR3 sequence (DNA): TGTGCCAGCAAAACGACTAGCGAGGTGCGCGAGCAGTACTTC. As protein: CASKTTSEVREQYF.